This passage covers 11 T cell receptor beta chains from one sample sequenced in a study of blood T cell repertoires in COVID-19. Clones were read by immunoSEQ multiplex PCR, and TCRdb kept only the in-frame ones, dropping some. The sample has about 170,000 clones; around four fifths are singletons. The sequenced sample consisted of PBMCs or T cells enriched from blood (not recorded which). These receptors were collected from a woman aged 45 to 65 in a cohort exposed to, infected with or recovered from COVID-19 (not recorded which).

The rearrangement joins TRBV10-3 to TRBJ1-4; a weak D match, TRBD1 (6 bases). CDR3 length: 13 amino acids. The germline V and J ends were trimmed by 6 bases and 5 bases, with 10 bases remaining between them. CDR1 is ENHRY, CDR2 SYGVKD, per germline. In DNA form, the CDR3 reads TGTGCCATCAGGGACAGTCCAAATGAAAAACTGTTTTTT. Its translation: CAIRDSPNEKLFF.

V and J are TRBV10-1 and TRBJ2-1, with 7 bases matching TRBD2. V gave up 5 bases and J gave up 5 bases; unmatched junction bases: 6. The CDR3 has 14 residues. Germline lookup yields CDR1 WNHNN and CDR2 SYGVQD (reference sequence). The CDR3: CASSRLGLDNEQFF. The CDR3 bases are TGCGCCAGCAGTCGGCTAGGACTAGACAATGAGCAGTTCTTC.

The chain links TRBV7-9 to TRBJ2-3, with D maybe TRBD2 (6 bases). V dropped 2 bases and J dropped 0 bases, with 9 bases sitting between them. The germline CDR1 and CDR2 sequences are SEHNR and FQNEAQ (reference sequence). The CDR3 totals 15 residues. DNA for the CDR3: TGTGCCAGCAGCTTATGGGGGGAGAGCACAGATACGCAGTATTTT. It encodes CASSLWGESTDTQYF.

V is TRBV5-1 and J is TRBJ1-3; D gene unclear. This CDR3 is 14 amino acids long. V lost 4 bases to trimming and J lost 0 bases, with 8 bases between them. The germline CDR1 and CDR2 sequences are SGHRS and YFSETQ. This CDR3 is CASSGGNSGNTIYF. The DNA for the CDR3 is TGCGCCAGCAGCGGAGGAAACTCTGGAAACACCATATATTTT.

The rearrangement links TRBV28 to TRBJ1-4; 9 bases match TRBD1. The CDR3 runs to 14 residues. V trimming: 4 bases; J trimming: 7 bases; junction bases outside the gene matches: 4. The germline gives CDR1 MDHEN, CDR2 SYDVKM. This CDR3 reads CASSSDRGFEKLFF. Here the CDR3 DNA reads TGTGCCAGCAGTTCGGACAGGGGCTTTGAAAAACTGTTTTTT.

This clone was seen a single time. This chain joins TRBV10-3 and TRBJ2-1, with 9 bases matching TRBD2. V was pared by 3 bases and J by 10 bases, with 10 bases of the junction left unmatched. The CDR3 consists of 15 residues. Germline V lookup: CDR1 ENHRY, CDR2 SYGVKD. For the CDR3, the DNA is TGTGCCATCAGTGATTCGACTGGGGGGACTAGCGAGCAGTTCTTC. This encodes CAISDSTGGTSEQFF.

The chain carries TRBV3-1 (or the pseudogene TRBV3-2) and TRBJ2-3; TRBD2 is a possible D gene (5 bases). Germline CDR1 reads LGHDT; CDR2 reads YNNKEL (reference sequence). This CDR3 has 13 residues. V lost 8 bases and J 2 bases, leaving 11 bases between the germline ends. The CDR3 region is CASGRANTDTQYF. As DNA, the CDR3 is TGTGCCAGCGGGCGGGCCAACACAGATACGCAGTATTTT.

The chain carries TRBV10-3 and TRBJ2-1; D possibly corresponds to TRBD1 (6 bases). Trimming left V 8 bases short and J 4 bases short, with 15 bases between. CDR3 length: 14 residues. CDR1 is ENHRY and CDR2 is SYGVKD in the germline V gene. CDR3 amino acids: CAIQQGVGYNEQFF. The CDR3 nucleotides are TGTGCCATCCAACAGGGAGTAGGGTACAATGAGCAGTTCTTC.

The chain links TRBV2 to TRBJ1-3; D remains ambiguous. CDR1 is SNHLY and CDR2 is FYNNEI in the germline V gene. The CDR3 covers 15 residues. The germline V and J ends were trimmed by 7 bases and 4 bases, with 17 bases remaining between them. This CDR3 is CASTSRGGEGNTIYF. In nucleotides, the CDR3 is TGTGCCAGCACCAGCCGGGGAGGAGAAGGAAACACCATATATTTT.

The chain combines TRBV5-6 with TRBJ1-2; D gene ambiguous. The CDR3 has 15 residues. V was clipped by 4 bases and J by 0 bases, with 13 bases between them. Looked up from germline, CDR1 is SGHDT and CDR2 is YYEEEE. The CDR3 loop reads CASSPDGLSNYGYTF. CDR3 sequence (DNA): TGTGCCAGCAGCCCCGATGGCCTCTCTAACTATGGCTACACCTTC.

A remark on this clone: Other DNA sequences within the sample encode an identical CDR3. The J gene is TRBJ2-1, the V gene TRBV7-8; D unresolved. This CDR3 contains 11 residues. Trimming took 5 bases from V and 4 from J, leaving 3 bases between them. Germline loops: CDR1 SGHVS, CDR2 FQNEAQ. The CDR3, as DNA: TGTGCCAGCAGCCCTTACAATGAGCAGTTCTTC. It codes for CASSPYNEQFF.